Listed here are 22 T cell receptor beta chains from one sample, sequenced in a study of blood T cell repertoires in COVID-19. The assay was immunoSEQ multiplex PCR, and TCRdb's table has in-frame clones only and misses some. The sample includes approximately 160,000 clones, approximately 80% seen only once; the top ten take 4.5% to 7.5%. The specimen was PBMCs or T cells enriched from blood (not recorded which). These receptors came from a man in his forties or fifties who had recovered from COVID-19.

This clone was detected a few times. The chain couples TRBV5-1 to TRBJ2-5, with 13 bases aligning to TRBD2. V lost 7 bases, J lost 1 base, and 4 bases stayed unmatched. In germline, CDR1 is SGHRS, CDR2 YFSETQ. This CDR3 is 15 amino acids long. Here the CDR3 reads CASLRTSGGQETQYF. The CDR3, as DNA: TGCGCCAGCCTCCGGACTAGCGGGGGCCAAGAGACCCAGTACTTC.

The genes are TRBV27 and TRBJ1-2; 12 nucleotides line up with TRBD1. The CDR3 is made up of 16 amino acids. Unmatched junction bases numbered 7, after V lost 4 bases and J lost 4 bases. The germline CDR1 and CDR2 sequences are MNHEY and SMNVEV (reference sequence). The CDR3: CASSSYRDRGPYGYTF. The DNA of the CDR3 is TGTGCCAGCAGTTCGTACCGGGACAGGGGGCCCTATGGCTACACCTTC.

V gene TRBV7-9 combines with J gene TRBJ2-3, with D perhaps TRBD2 (6 bases). In germline, CDR1 is SEHNR, CDR2 FQNEAQ (reference sequence). Trimming shortened V by 2 bases and J by 0 bases, and 12 bases separated the two germline ends. This CDR3 is built from 16 residues. CDR3 nucleotides: TGTGCCAGCAGCTTAATCCGTAGCGGCAGCACAGATACGCAGTATTTT. Protein product: CASSLIRSGSTDTQYF.

CDR3 DNA: TGTGCCAGCACTCCCGGGGGTTACTATGGCTACACCTTC. Translating it yields CASTPGGYYGYTF. The chain has TRBV3-1 (or the pseudogene TRBV3-2) and TRBJ1-2; D possibly corresponds to TRBD1 (5 bases). The CDR3 contains 13 residues. The germline gives CDR1 LGHDT, CDR2 YNNKEL (reference sequence). The germline V and J ends were trimmed by 7 bases and 3 bases, with 12 bases remaining between them.

V is TRBV6-5 and J is TRBJ2-7; 7 nucleotides match TRBD1. Germline CDR1 is MNHEY and CDR2 is SVGAGI. V lost 6 bases to trimming and J lost 3 bases; unmatched junction nucleotides: 5. The CDR3 covers 13 residues. This CDR3 is CASRPGQSYEQYV. CDR3 coding DNA: TGTGCCAGCAGGCCGGGACAGAGCTACGAGCAGTACGTC.

This sequence joins TRBV6-5 and TRBJ1-6; D gene ambiguous. V lost 10 bases, J lost 6 bases, and 7 bases lay in between. Germline V gene lookup returns CDR1 MNHEY and CDR2 SVGAGI. The CDR3 spans 11 residues. CDR3 region: CATTINSPLHF. The CDR3 bases are TGTGCCACCACTATTAATTCACCCCTCCACTTT.

The chain joins TRBV6-5 to TRBJ1-1; D remains ambiguous. Germline V gives CDR1 MNHEY, CDR2 SVGAGI. The CDR3 contains 14 residues. Trimming removed 6 bases at V and 1 base at J, with 12 bases between. The CDR3 nucleotides read TGTGCCAGCAGCATCTTCGCGGGGAACACTGAAGCTTTCTTT. It yields the protein CASSIFAGNTEAFF.

In regard to this clone: Just one base apart from a much larger clone, this may be a read error. The chain carries TRBV9 and TRBJ1-1; D is unclear. Trimming left V 4 bases short and J 3 bases short, with 10 bases between. The germline CDR1 and CDR2 sequences are SGDLS and YYNGEE. This CDR3 region has 13 residues. Here the CDR3 reads CASSPREDTEAFF. CDR3 sequence (DNA): TGTGCCAGCAGCCCAAGAGAGGACACTGAAGCTTTCTTT.

The chain carries TRBV24-1 and TRBJ1-5; 7 bases agree with TRBD1. Germline assignment: CDR1 KGHDR and CDR2 SFDVKD. The CDR3 totals 13 residues. The V segment lost 8 bases and the J segment 2 bases; nucleotides outside the gene matches: 2. CDR3 sequence reads: CATNGQGNQPQHF. The CDR3 DNA reads TGTGCCACCAATGGACAGGGCAATCAGCCCCAGCATTTT.

The chain couples TRBV6-5 to TRBJ1-5; no clear D. V was shortened by 7 bases and J by 1 base, with 14 bases between the two germline ends. The CDR3 extends over 15 amino acids. From germline, CDR1 is MNHEY and CDR2 SVGAGI. As DNA, the CDR3 is TGTGCCAGCACCATGATTGAGGGAAGCAATCAGCCCCAGCATTTT. This translates into CASTMIEGSNQPQHF.

The V call is TRBV10-1, the J call TRBJ1-1; TRBD1 might be the D (5 bases). The CDR3 extends over 14 amino acids. Germline V gene lookup returns CDR1 WNHNN and CDR2 SYGVQD (reference sequence). V lost 3 bases and J 6 bases, leaving 14 bases between the germline ends. The CDR3 sequence: CASSDSPGSAEAFF. As DNA, the CDR3 is TGCGCCAGCAGTGATTCACCAGGGTCCGCTGAAGCTTTCTTT.

This clone was picked up a small number of times. The rearrangement joins TRBV7-9 to TRBJ1-3; 7 bases map to TRBD1. The CDR3 is 14 amino acids. CDR1 is SEHNR, CDR2 FQNEAQ, per germline (reference sequence). Trimming removed 5 bases from V and 3 bases from J; junction bases left unmatched: 4. DNA of the CDR3: TGTGCCAGCAGCCGACAGGGTGATGGAAACACCATATATTTT. This sequence encodes CASSRQGDGNTIYF.

Notes on this clone: The same CDR3 arises from other DNA sequences in this sample as well. The rearrangement joins TRBV30 to TRBJ2-5; 11 nucleotides line up with TRBD2. CDR1 GTSNPN and CDR2 SVGIG come from the germline V gene (reference sequence). The trim removed 1 base at V and 1 base at J, leaving 5 bases unmatched. The length of the CDR3 is 16 residues. CDR3 sequence: CAWSGLAGTLQETQYF. CDR3 DNA: TGTGCCTGGAGTGGACTAGCGGGGACTCTCCAAGAGACCCAGTACTTC.

This chain links TRBV4-1 with TRBJ1-5; 7 bases are a match to TRBD1. Germline lookup yields CDR1 MGHRA and CDR2 YSYEKL. J lost 3 bases, V lost 8 bases, and 7 bases had no gene match. The CDR3 runs to 14 residues. This CDR3 reads CASGPGGNNQPQHF. The CDR3 nucleotides read TGCGCCAGCGGGCCAGGGGGAAACAATCAGCCCCAGCATTTT.

J is TRBJ2-2 and V is TRBV7-7; TRBD1 matches at 8 bases. The V segment lost 5 bases and the J segment 1 base; nucleotides outside the gene matches: 6. The CDR3 is made up of 16 amino acids. Germline loops: CDR1 SSHAT, CDR2 FNYEAQ (reference sequence). The CDR3 sequence: CASSDWTGMNTGELFF. The DNA for the CDR3 is TGTGCCAGCAGCGACTGGACAGGGATGAACACCGGGGAGCTGTTTTTT.

V usage is TRBV7-8 and J usage is TRBJ1-1; D is undetermined. The CDR3 is 15 residues long. CDR1 is SGHVS, CDR2 FQNEAQ, per germline. Between the trimmed V and J ends, which lost 1 base and 11 bases, there was a span of 20 bases. CDR3 DNA: TGTGCCAGCAGCTTAGAAGGGAGTCTCAAGGCTGGGGCTTTCTTT. This encodes CASSLEGSLKAGAFF.

This clone was counted a few times. The rearrangement joins TRBV5-1 to TRBJ1-1; D gene ambiguous. This CDR3 is 14 amino acids long. Germline CDR1 and CDR2: SGHRS and YFSETQ. V was pared by 0 bases and J by 1 base, with 7 bases between. CDR3 amino acids: CASSLGLANTEAFF. As DNA, the CDR3 is TGCGCCAGCAGCTTGGGGCTTGCGAACACTGAAGCTTTCTTT.

This clone was seen once. The chain combines TRBV19 with TRBJ2-3; D is uncertain. This CDR3 region has 13 residues. Between the trimmed V and J ends, which lost 0 bases and 2 bases, there was a span of 3 bases. Per germline, CDR1 LNHDA and CDR2 SQIVND (reference sequence). CDR3 DNA sequence: TGTGCCAGTAGTATAGACCTCACAGATACGCAGTATTTT. Translation gives CASSIDLTDTQYF.

V gene TRBV5-1 combines with J gene TRBJ2-3, with 9 bases that match TRBD2. The germline gives CDR1 SGHRS, CDR2 YFSETQ. V lost 4 bases, J lost 2 bases, and 5 bases stayed unmatched. This CDR3 region has 15 residues. CDR3 loop: CASSDSGGTTDTQYF. CDR3 in DNA: TGCGCCAGCAGCGATAGCGGGGGAACCACAGATACGCAGTATTTT.

The gene calls are TRBV30 and TRBJ2-5; 14 bases align to TRBD2. Germline CDR1 and CDR2: GTSNPN and SVGIG (reference sequence). CDR3 size: 14 residues. J lost 4 bases, V lost 6 bases, and 4 bases had no gene match. The CDR3 protein is CACRLAGGRETQYF. The DNA for the CDR3 is TGTGCCTGCCGACTAGCGGGGGGGAGAGAGACCCAGTACTTC.

For this clone: A junction end diverges from the germline sequence, so it may reflect a read error. The gene calls are TRBV18 and TRBJ2-1, with TRBD2 identical over 7 bases. The germline V gene encodes CDR1 KGHSH and CDR2 LQKENI. The CDR3 loop spans 16 amino acids. CDR3 DNA: TGTGCCAGCTCGCCACCGAGGGGAGGGACCTACAATGAGCAGTTCTTC. Its protein is CASSPPRGGTYNEQFF. Variable domain in full (rest from reference TRBV18 and TRBJ2-1): NAGVMQNPRHLVRRRGQEARLRCSPMKGHSHVYWYRQLPEEGLKFMVYLQKENIIDESGMPKERFSAEFPKEGPSILRIQQVVRGDSAAYFCASSPPRGGTYNEQFFGPGTRLTVL.

This clone was seen a single time. This chain connects TRBV3-1 (or the pseudogene TRBV3-2) to TRBJ2-2; D not resolved. Germline V gives CDR1 LGHDT, CDR2 YNNKEL (reference sequence). V dropped 1 base and J dropped 4 bases, with 13 bases sitting between them. The CDR3 length is 16 residues. The CDR3 DNA sequence: TGTGCCAGCAGCCAAGTAGTGGGCCTCCCCACCGGGGAGCTGTTTTTT. Translated, it gives CASSQVVGLPTGELFF.